This TCR beta chain was identified during a study of blood T cells in healthy people across ages (dated by TCRdb to about 2015). Background for the entire study: Template switching captured roughly one uniquely barcoded TCR beta cDNA molecule per two T cells in model experiments. Using deep sequencing normalized with unique cDNA molecular identifiers, the study measured how TCR beta repertoire diversity changes with age. The donors were divided into four age groups: young (average roughly 15 years), middle-aged (roughly 42), aged (about 62) and long-lived (82). The study analyzed two additional independent replicas of 1 million unique cDNA reads from the same blood draw for two donors, one aged 18 to 30 and one aged 80 or older. Overall results and qualifications from the work: Because profiling used bulk unsorted PBMCs, naive and antigen-experienced compartments could not be compared conclusively. Estimates of total diversity based on one million sequenced T cells were considered lower bounds and underestimates. Observed TCR beta diversity correlated strongly with the percentage of naive T cells measured by flow cytometry. Compared with the aged group, more naive CD4+ T cells, fewer expanded clones and increased TCR diversity were shown by the long-lived group, suggesting age selection. As age increased, observed TCR beta diversity per million T cells dropped in a roughly linear way, and a significant reduction was already evident by age about 40. Because donor CMV infection status was unknown, age-related changes in expanded clonotypes were potentially confounded.

For CDR1 and CDR2, the germline V gene (reference sequence) lists MNHEY and SMNVEV. There are 14 amino acids in the CDR3, from cysteine to phenylalanine inclusive. Only the CDR3 DNA stays, 42 bases, in frame from base 1. Preparation of the library involved 5' RACE. The run used an Illumina HiSeq 2500. A second roughly 6 to 12 cycle PCR used a sample-barcoded 5' primer and a J-beta primer mix. A template-switch 5' adaptor carrying 12 random nucleotides introduced a unique molecular identifier onto each TCR beta cDNA molecule. Each sample yielded at least 2.5 million CDR3-containing paired-end reads. First-strand cDNA was synthesized from all RNA with the Mint cDNA synthesis kit, primed by a TRBC-specific oligonucleotide. Following uracil-DNA glycosylase treatment, all cDNA underwent a first 18-cycle PCR with the universal primers M1SS and BC2_uni_R. For the original study's pipeline: Normalization of each sample was performed by random selection of 1 million high-quality reads, each carrying a distinct molecular identifier. Reads with shared molecular identifiers were discarded instead of being binned into consensus sequences. MiTCR, run with a Q25 quality threshold and the strictest error-elimination algorithm, handled CDR3 identification, clonotype clustering and error correction. A nonparametric unseen species model using Euler transformation provided a lower-bound estimate of total TCR beta diversity. The public reads were quality trimmed at Q25 with fastp and then assembled into clones with MiXCR by TCRdb, keeping productive beta chains. Identical CDR3 protein sequences are pooled into one entry, listed with their most common genes and DNA. TCRdb's processing, not the authors' own work, is the source of the V and J calls. This sample has around 990,000 distinct CDR3 sequences in its table, and less than 25% of those were observed once. The ten largest clones represent less than 0.75% of the sample.

The donors were 40 or so Caucasian individuals from Russia, aged roughly 6 to 90 years, who were systemically healthy. Roughly 9 milliliters of peripheral blood were drawn from each donor into EDTA-treated Vacutainer tubes. PBMCs were isolated by Ficoll-Paque density-gradient centrifugation, with at least 6 million obtained per sample. Trizol reagent was used to extract total RNA from PBMCs, with at least 6 micrograms per sample. The percentages of naive CD45RAhigh/CD27high T cells were determined by flow cytometry on a PBMC aliquot from every donor. This clonotype turned up a few times. It lacks a known antigen. Per-base quality was not reported, and no clone a single base away is much larger than it. These data were also reused for a study on T cells of mothers and their children. Per the second study: The donors were nine systemically healthy Caucasian individuals, made up of three mothers and their six children. cDNA synthesis consumed the entire amount of extracted RNA, loaded at around 1.5 ug RNA in each 15 ul reaction. In the second PCR, the M1S primer added sample barcodes and 2-4 random nucleotides. Over 10 million TCR beta CDR3 reads came from each mother, compared with around 3 million reads from each child. Thymic selection shapes the output of TCR recombination in a similar way in related and unrelated pairs, and inherited differences have a minor effect. Normalized repertoire overlap in related mother-child pairs was always slightly higher than in unrelated mother-child pairs, but the difference was never significant. No persistent microchimeric T cell clones were found, with a detection sensitivity of roughly 99 clones per million clonotypes. To look for features that set related mother-child pairs apart from unrelated individuals, the researchers ran deep NGS to compare the TCR beta repertoires of mothers and children. The mean age was around 40 +/- 4 years for the mothers and about 12 +/- 4 years for the children. After adapter ligation was performed with NEBNext reagents, the libraries were sequenced on an Illumina HiSeq 2000 with 100+100 nt paired-end reads. To avoid cross-contamination, the mother libraries and the child libraries were prepared a month apart and sequenced in separate runs. For each donor, somewhere between about 450,000 and 2,200,000 distinct TCR beta clonotypes were identified. Naive TCR beta clonotypes were estimated from low-frequency clonotypes matched to each donor's FACS-determined naive share, without sorting.

The sequencing sample was made of blood. The sequence links TRBV27 to TRBJ2-1; the D gene identity is not certain. The tail of the sequence fits TRBJ2-5 better, so the J call may be wrong. This receptor was identified in a girl aged 2 to 10 in good health. The DNA reads TGTGCCAGCAGTTTAAACTGGGAACAAGAGACCCAGTACTTC. This gives the protein CASSLNWEQETQYF.